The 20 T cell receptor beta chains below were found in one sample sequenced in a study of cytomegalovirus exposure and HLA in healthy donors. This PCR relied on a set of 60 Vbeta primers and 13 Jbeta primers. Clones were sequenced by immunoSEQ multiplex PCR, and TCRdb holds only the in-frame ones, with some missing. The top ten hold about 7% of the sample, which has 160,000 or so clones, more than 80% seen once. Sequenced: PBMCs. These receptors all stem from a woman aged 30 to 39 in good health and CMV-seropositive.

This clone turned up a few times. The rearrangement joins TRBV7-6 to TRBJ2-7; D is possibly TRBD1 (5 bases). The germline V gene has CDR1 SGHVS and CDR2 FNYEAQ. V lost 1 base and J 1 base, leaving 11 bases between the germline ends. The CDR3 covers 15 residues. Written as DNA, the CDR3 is TGTGCCAGCAGCTTAGTGTTATCAGGGTCCTACGAGCAGTACTTC. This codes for CASSLVLSGSYEQYF.

DNA for the CDR3: TGTGCCAGCAGTTACCTCCGCACTGAAGCTTTCTTT. It is translated as CASSYLRTEAFF. V usage is TRBV6-6 and J usage is TRBJ1-1; D is uncertain. The CDR3 is 12 amino acids. V gave up 2 bases and J gave up 4 bases, with 5 bases separating them. Germline lookup yields CDR1 MNHNY and CDR2 SVGAGI (reference sequence).

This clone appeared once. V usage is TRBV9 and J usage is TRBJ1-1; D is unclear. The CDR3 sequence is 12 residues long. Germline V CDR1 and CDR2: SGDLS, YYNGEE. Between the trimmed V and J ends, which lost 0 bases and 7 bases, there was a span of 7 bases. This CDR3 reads CASSVGAGEAFF. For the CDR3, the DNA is TGTGCCAGCAGCGTAGGGGCCGGTGAAGCTTTCTTT. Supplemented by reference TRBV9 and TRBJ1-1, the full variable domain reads DSGVTQTPKHLITATGQRVTLRCSPRSGDLSVYWYQQSLDQGLQFLIQYYNGEERAKGNILERFSAQQFPDLHSELNLSSLELGDSALYFCASSVGAGEAFFGQGTRLTVV.

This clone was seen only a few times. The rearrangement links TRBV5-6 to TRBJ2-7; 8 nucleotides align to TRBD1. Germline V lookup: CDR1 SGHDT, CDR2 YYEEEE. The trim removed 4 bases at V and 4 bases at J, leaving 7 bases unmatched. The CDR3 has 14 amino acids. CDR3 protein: CASSKGQGWYEQYF. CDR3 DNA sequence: TGTGCCAGCAGCAAAGGACAGGGTTGGTACGAGCAGTACTTC.

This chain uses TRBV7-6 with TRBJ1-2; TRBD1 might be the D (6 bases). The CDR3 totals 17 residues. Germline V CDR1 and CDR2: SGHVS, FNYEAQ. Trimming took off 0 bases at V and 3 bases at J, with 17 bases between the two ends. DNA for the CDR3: TGTGCCAGCAGCTTAGCGGTTCATCAGGGGCCGGACTATGGCTACACCTTC. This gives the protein CASSLAVHQGPDYGYTF.

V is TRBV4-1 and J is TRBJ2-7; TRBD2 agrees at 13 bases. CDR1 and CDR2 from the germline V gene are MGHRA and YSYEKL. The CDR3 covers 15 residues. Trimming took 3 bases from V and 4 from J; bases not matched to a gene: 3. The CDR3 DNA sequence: TGCGCCAGCAGCCATCCGGGACTAGCGGGGTACGAGCAGTACTTC. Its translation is CASSHPGLAGYEQYF.

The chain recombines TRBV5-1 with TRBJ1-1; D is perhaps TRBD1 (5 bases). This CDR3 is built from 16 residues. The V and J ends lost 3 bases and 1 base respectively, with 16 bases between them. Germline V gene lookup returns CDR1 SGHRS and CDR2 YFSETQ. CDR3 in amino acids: CASSSAGGAWNTEAFF. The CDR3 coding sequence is TGCGCCAGCAGCTCGGCAGGTGGGGCTTGGAACACTGAAGCTTTCTTT.

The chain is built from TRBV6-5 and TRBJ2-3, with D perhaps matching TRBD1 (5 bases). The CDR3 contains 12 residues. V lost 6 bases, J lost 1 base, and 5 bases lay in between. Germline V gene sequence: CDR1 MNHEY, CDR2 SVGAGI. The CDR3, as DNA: TGTGCCAGCAGAGGGGGCACAGATACGCAGTATTTT. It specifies CASRGGTDTQYF.

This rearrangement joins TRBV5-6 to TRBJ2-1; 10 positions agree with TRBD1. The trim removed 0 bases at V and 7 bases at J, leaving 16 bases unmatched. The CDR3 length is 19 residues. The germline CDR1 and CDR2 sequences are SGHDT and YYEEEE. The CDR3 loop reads CASSLEGQGIAIFINEQFF. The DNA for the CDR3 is TGTGCCAGCAGCTTGGAGGGACAGGGGATAGCAATATTCATTAATGAGCAGTTCTTC.

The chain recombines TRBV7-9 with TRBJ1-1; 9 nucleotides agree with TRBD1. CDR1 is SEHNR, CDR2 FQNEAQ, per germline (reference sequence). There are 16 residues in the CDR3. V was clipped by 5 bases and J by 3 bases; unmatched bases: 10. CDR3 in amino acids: CASSPTPGQGYTEAFF. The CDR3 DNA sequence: TGTGCCAGCAGCCCTACCCCGGGACAGGGATACACTGAAGCTTTCTTT. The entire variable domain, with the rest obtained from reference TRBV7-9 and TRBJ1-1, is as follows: DTGVSQNPRHKITKRGQNVTFRCDPISEHNRLYWYRQTLGQGPEFLTYFQNEAQLEKSRLLSDRFSAERPKGSFSTLEIQRTEQGDSAMYLCASSPTPGQGYTEAFFGQGTRLTVV.

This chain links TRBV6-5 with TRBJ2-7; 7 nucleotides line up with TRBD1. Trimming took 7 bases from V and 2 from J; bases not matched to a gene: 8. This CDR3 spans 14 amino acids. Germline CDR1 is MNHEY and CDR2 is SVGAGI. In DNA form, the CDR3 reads TGTGCCAGCAATCGCCCACAGGGGACCTACGAGCAGTACTTC. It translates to CASNRPQGTYEQYF.

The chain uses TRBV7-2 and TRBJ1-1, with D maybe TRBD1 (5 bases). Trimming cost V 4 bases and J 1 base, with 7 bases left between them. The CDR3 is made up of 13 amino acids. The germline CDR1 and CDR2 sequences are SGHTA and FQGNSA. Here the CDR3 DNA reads TGTGCCAGCAGCTACGACAGGAACACTGAAGCTTTCTTT. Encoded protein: CASSYDRNTEAFF.

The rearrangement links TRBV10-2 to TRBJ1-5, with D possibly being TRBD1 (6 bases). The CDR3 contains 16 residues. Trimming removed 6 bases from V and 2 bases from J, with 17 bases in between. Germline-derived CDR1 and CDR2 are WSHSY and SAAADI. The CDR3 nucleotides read TGCGCCAGCAGCCTCCTACCCAGGGGACGCAATCAGCCCCAGCATTTT. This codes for CASSLLPRGRNQPQHF.

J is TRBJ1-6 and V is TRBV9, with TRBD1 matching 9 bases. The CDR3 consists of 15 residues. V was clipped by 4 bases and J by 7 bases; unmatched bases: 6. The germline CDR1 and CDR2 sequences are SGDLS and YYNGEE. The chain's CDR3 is CASSPPGQGNSPLHF. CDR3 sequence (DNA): TGTGCCAGCAGCCCTCCGGGACAGGGAAATTCACCCCTCCACTTT.

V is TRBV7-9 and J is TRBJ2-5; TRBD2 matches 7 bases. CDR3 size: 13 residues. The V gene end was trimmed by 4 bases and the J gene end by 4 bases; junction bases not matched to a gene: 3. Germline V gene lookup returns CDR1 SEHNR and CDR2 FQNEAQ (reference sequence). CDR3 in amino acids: CASSYTSAETQYF. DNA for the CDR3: TGTGCCAGCAGCTACACTAGCGCAGAGACCCAGTACTTC.

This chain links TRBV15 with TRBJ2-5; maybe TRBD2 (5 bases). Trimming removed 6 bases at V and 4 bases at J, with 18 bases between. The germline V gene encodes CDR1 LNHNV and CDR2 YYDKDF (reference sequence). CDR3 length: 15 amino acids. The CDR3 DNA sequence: TGTGCCACCAGTCATGAAGCGGAATGGTTAGAGACCCAGTACTTC. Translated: CATSHEAEWLETQYF.

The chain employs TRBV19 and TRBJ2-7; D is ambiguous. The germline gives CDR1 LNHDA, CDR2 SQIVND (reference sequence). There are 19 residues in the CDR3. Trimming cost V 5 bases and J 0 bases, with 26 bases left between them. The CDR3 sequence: CASSLYSATPLGSSYEQYF. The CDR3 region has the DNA TGTGCCAGTAGTCTGTACAGTGCCACCCCACTTGGTTCCTCCTACGAGCAGTACTTC.

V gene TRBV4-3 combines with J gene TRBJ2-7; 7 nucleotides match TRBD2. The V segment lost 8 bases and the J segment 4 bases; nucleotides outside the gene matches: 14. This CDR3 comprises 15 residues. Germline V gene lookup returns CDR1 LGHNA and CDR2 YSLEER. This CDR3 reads CASSRNVGGRYEQYF. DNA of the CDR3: TGCGCCAGCTCCCGAAACGTGGGGGGGAGATACGAGCAGTACTTC.

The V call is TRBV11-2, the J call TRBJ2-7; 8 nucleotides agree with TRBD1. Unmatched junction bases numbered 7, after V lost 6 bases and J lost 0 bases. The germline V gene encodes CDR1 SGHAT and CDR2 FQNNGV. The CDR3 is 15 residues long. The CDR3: CASREPGTGSYEQYF. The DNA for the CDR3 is TGTGCCAGCAGGGAACCCGGGACAGGCTCCTACGAGCAGTACTTC.

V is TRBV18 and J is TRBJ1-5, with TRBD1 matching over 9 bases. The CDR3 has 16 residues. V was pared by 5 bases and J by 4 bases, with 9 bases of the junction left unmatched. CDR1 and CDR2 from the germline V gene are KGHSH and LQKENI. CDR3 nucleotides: TGTGCCAGCTCATCTGGGTCCGGGACAGGGAATCAGCCCCAGCATTTT. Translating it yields CASSSGSGTGNQPQHF.